One T cell receptor beta chain is described in this entry. In this sample, this clone turned up a few times. What this receptor recognizes is not known. No much larger clone is present one base from it, and per-base qualities are unavailable. The sample belongs to a study of OX40 agonist ivuxolimab in advanced cancers. Context from the whole study: Ivuxolimab, which targeted the costimulatory receptor OX40 (CD134), was an agonistic, fully human IgG2 monoclonal antibody. Intravenous ivuxolimab was administered to patients every 2 weeks at six dose levels: 0.01, 0.1, 0.3, 1.5, 3 and 10 mg/kg. Of the approximately 54 patients in dose escalation, around 19 had hepatocellular carcinoma, some 15 had melanoma, 9 had renal cell carcinoma and 9 had head and neck cancer. In the dose-escalation cohort, 82.7% of patients were male, and the mean age was roughly 60 years, with a range of roughly 20 to 79. Prior anti-PD-1, anti-PD-L1 or anti-CTLA-4 therapy was permitted, and checkpoint inhibitors had been received by approximately 39% of dose-escalation patients. Three dose-escalation patients achieved partial responses, one with hepatocellular carcinoma and two with cutaneous melanoma. Peripheral TCRbeta sequencing aimed to test whether ivuxolimab altered TCR sequence diversity and caused clonal T-cell expansion. The paper covers the monotherapy dose-escalation part of the phase I ivuxolimab trial, which included N = 52 patients.

General findings and caveats noted by the study authors: Low levels of normalized T-cell clonal expansion were also seen in some patients who did not respond. Antigen specificity was not determined for the clonally expanded peripheral T cells. At doses of 0.1 to 3.0 mg/kg, clonal expansion of both CD4+ and CD8+ T cells in blood was seen between baseline and week 6. In the 0.1-3.0 mg/kg groups, partial responders had among the lowest normalized peripheral clonal expansion, particularly in CD8+ T cells. After ivuxolimab, CD8+ T cells had more expanded clones than CD4+ T cells on average.

To sequence the TCRbeta CDR3 region, genomic DNA was isolated from the sorted cells. The immunoSEQ Assay was used to sequence the TCRbeta CDR3 regions. As stored in TCRdb, this immuneACCESS dataset retains in-frame rearrangements with V and J assigned. A fraction of the clones does not appear; measured against another copy, unresolved V genes explain less than half of the discrepancy, and the remainder lacks a known reason. This sample comprises 50,000 to 85,000 clones, roughly 87% of them detected only once. 2% to 2.5% of the sample goes to the ten largest clones. The trial excluded patients who had a history of autoimmune disease or who were on systemic immunosuppression. Peripheral blood for TCR sequencing was collected from all dose cohorts at baseline, on cycle 4 day 1, and on cycle 7 day 1. Samples were obtained from an open-label, multicenter, first-in-human phase I dose-escalation trial of ivuxolimab. Adults with locally advanced or metastatic melanoma, renal cell carcinoma, hepatocellular carcinoma or head and neck squamous cell carcinoma were enrolled in the trial. CD4+ and CD8+ T cells were sorted separately from peripheral blood before TCR sequencing.

This sequence was found in an adult with an advanced solid tumor such as melanoma, head and neck, liver or kidney cancer. The specimen was CD4+ or CD8+ T cells sorted from blood, collected in a trial of the OX40 agonist ivuxolimab.

The sequenced DNA: TGTGCCAGCAGCCCCGACCTCGGACAGGGCTCAAGCGCTTTCTTT. Protein translation: CASSPDLGQGSSAFF. The chain links TRBV11-2 with TRBJ1-1, and TRBD1 matches 8 of the central bases. Spanning cysteine to phenylalanine, the CDR3 consists of 15 amino acids. The read is trimmed to its CDR3 DNA, 45 bases read in frame from base 1. V loses 5 bases at its end and J loses 11 bases; junction bases beyond the gene matches: 16. Taken from the germline V gene, the CDR1 and CDR2 loops are SGHAT and FQNNGV.